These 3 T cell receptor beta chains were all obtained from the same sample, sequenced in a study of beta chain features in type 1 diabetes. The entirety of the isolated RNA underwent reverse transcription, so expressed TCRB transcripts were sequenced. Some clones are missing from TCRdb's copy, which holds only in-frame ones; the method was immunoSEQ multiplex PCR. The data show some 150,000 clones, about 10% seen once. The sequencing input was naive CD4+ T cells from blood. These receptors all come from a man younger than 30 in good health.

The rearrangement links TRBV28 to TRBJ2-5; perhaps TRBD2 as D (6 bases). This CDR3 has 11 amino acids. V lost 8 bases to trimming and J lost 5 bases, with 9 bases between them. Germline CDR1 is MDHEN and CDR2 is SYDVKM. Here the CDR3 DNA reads TGTGCCAGCGGGGGGTGGGAGACCCAGTACTTC. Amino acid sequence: CASGGWETQYF.

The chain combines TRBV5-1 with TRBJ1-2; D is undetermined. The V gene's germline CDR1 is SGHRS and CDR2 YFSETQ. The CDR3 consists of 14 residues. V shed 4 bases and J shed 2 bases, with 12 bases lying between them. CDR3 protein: CASSLRGANYGYTF. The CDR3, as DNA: TGCGCCAGCAGCCTCCGGGGAGCAAACTATGGCTACACCTTC.

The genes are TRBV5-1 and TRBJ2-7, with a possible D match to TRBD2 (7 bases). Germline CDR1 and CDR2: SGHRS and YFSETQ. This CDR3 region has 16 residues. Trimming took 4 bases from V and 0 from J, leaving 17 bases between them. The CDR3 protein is CASSHLKGGASYEQYF. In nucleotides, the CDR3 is TGCGCCAGCAGCCATCTGAAAGGGGGGGCCTCCTACGAGCAGTACTTC.